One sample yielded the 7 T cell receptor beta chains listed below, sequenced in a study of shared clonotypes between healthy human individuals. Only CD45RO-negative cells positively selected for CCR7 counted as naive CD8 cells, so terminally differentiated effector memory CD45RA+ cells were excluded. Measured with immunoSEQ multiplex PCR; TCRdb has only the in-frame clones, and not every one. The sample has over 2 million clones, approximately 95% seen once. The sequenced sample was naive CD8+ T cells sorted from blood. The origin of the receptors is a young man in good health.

In DNA form, the CDR3 reads TGCGCCAGCAGCCTACGCGGCAGCGACAGGGCTATGGACTCCTATAATTCACCCCTCCACTTT. Protein sequence: CASSLRGSDRAMDSYNSPLHF. The V and J genes are TRBV4-1 and TRBJ1-6, with TRBD1 matching 7 bases. Germline CDR1 reads MGHRA; CDR2 reads YSYEKL. Trimming at V came to 4 bases and at J to 0 bases, leaving 18 bases not matched to a gene. This CDR3 spans 21 amino acids.

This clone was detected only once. DNA for the CDR3: TGTGCCTGGAGTGTGGCTAGCGGGAGAGGGGAGCAGTACTTC. Translated: CAWSVASGRGEQYF. The V and J genes are TRBV30 and TRBJ2-7; 10 bases fit TRBD2. The CDR3 covers 14 residues. V trimming: 0 bases; J trimming: 7 bases; junction bases outside the gene matches: 6. Germline CDR1 is GTSNPN and CDR2 is SVGIG (reference sequence). Drawing the rest from reference TRBV30 and TRBJ2-7, the complete variable domain is SQTIHQWPATLVQPVGSPLSLECTVEGTSNPNLYWYRQAAGRGLQLLFYSVGIGQISSEVPQNLSASRPQDRQFILSSKKLLLSDSGFYLCAWSVASGRGEQYFGPGTRLTVT.

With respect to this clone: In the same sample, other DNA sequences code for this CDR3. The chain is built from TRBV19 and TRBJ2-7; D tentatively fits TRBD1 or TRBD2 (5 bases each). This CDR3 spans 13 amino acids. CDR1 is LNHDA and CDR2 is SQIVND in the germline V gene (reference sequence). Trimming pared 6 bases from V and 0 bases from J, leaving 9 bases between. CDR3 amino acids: CASSPGPSYEQYF. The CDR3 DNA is TGTGCCAGTAGCCCGGGACCCTCCTACGAGCAGTACTTC.

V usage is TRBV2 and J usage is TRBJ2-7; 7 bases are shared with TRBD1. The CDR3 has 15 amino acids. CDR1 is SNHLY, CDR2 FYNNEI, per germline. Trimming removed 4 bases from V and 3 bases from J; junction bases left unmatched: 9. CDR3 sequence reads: CASSGPDRDVYEQYF. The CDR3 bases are TGTGCCAGCAGTGGACCTGACAGGGATGTCTACGAGCAGTACTTC.

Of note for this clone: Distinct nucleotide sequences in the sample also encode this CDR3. The CDR3 here is CSVTGSSYEQYF. In nucleotides, the CDR3 is TGCAGCGTCACAGGTTCCTCCTACGAGCAGTACTTC. The rearrangement joins TRBV29-1 to TRBJ2-7, with TRBD1 as a possible D gene (5 bases). This CDR3 is built from 12 residues. From germline, CDR1 is SQVTM and CDR2 ANQGSEA. Trimming shortened V by 6 bases and J by 0 bases, and 9 bases separated the two germline ends.

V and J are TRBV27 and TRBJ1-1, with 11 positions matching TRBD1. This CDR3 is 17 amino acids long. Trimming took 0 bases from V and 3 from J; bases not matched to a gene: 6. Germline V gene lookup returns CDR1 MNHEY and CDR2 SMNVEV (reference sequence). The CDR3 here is CASSLSPGTGGYTEAFF. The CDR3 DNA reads TGTGCCAGCAGTTTATCCCCCGGGACAGGGGGATACACTGAAGCTTTCTTT.

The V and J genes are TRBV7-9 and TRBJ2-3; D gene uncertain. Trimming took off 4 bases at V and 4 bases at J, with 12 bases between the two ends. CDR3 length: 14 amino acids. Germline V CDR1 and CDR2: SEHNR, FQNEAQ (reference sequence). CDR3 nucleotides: TGTGCCAGCAGCTCCTCGACAAGGGCAGATACGCAGTATTTT. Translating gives CASSSSTRADTQYF.